This is a list of T cell receptor beta chains from one sample in a study of blood T cell repertoires in COVID-19. The assay was immunoSEQ multiplex PCR, and TCRdb's table has in-frame clones only and misses some. In the table there are around 100,000 clones, about 85% of which are singletons. The source material was peripheral blood. These receptor sequences come from a man aged 45-65 years with active or convalescent COVID-19. Each CDR3 is given with its conserved first and last residue. A D gene is named only where the DNA matches it firmly. Only part of the rows carry a size: once, few, many, or a class if the clone is expanded.

abundance: .
v_gene: TRBV27
j_gene: TRBJ2-5
d_gene: TRBD1
CDR3nt: TGTGCCAGCAGTCTCCGGGACAGCACTCAAGAGACCCAGTACTTC
CDR3aa: CASSLRDSTQETQYF

abundance: .
v_gene: TRBV15
j_gene: TRBJ1-1
d_gene: .
CDR3nt: TGTGCCACCAGCAGAGATAAGGACAGCAACACTGAAGCTTTCTTT
CDR3aa: CATSRDKDSNTEAFF

abundance: few
v_gene: TRBV7-9
j_gene: TRBJ1-2
d_gene: TRBD1
CDR3nt: TGTGCCAGCAGCACCAGGGGGCTCTATGGCTACACCTTC
CDR3aa: CASSTRGLYGYTF

abundance: .
v_gene: TRBV19
j_gene: TRBJ2-1
d_gene: .
CDR3nt: TGTGCCAGTAGTAGGGAGTTAGGCAATGAGCAGTTCTTC
CDR3aa: CASSRELGNEQFF

abundance: .
v_gene: TRBV7-9
j_gene: TRBJ2-7
d_gene: .
CDR3nt: TGTGCCAGCAGCCCCGGCGGATTCACCTACGAGCAGTACTTC
CDR3aa: CASSPGGFTYEQYF

abundance: .
v_gene: TRBV6-6
j_gene: TRBJ2-3
d_gene: .
CDR3nt: TGTGCCAGCAGCCCCTTATCAGATACGCAGTATTTT
CDR3aa: CASSPLSDTQYF

abundance: .
v_gene: TRBV29-1
j_gene: TRBJ2-2
d_gene: .
CDR3nt: TGCAGCGTTCGTTGGGAACAGGGAATGACCGGGGAGCTGTTTTTT
CDR3aa: CSVRWEQGMTGELFF

abundance: .
v_gene: TRBV5-6
j_gene: TRBJ2-2
d_gene: .
CDR3nt: TGTGCCAGCAGCGTCGCACCGGTTAACACCGGGGAGCTGTTTTTT
CDR3aa: CASSVAPVNTGELFF

abundance: .
v_gene: TRBV19
j_gene: TRBJ1-1
d_gene: .
CDR3nt: TGTGCCAGTAGTACCTCGGGGATAGACACTGAAGCTTTCTTT
CDR3aa: CASSTSGIDTEAFF

abundance: .
v_gene: TRBV10-1
j_gene: TRBJ2-3
d_gene: TRBD2
CDR3nt: TGCGCCAGCAAAGTCGGTGCTAGCGGGAGGTCGAAAGATACGCAGTATTTT
CDR3aa: CASKVGASGRSKDTQYF

abundance: .
v_gene: TRBV6-5
j_gene: TRBJ1-5
d_gene: .
CDR3nt: TGTGCCAGCAGTTACGAGGGCATAGGAGGCAATCAGCCCCAGCATTTT
CDR3aa: CASSYEGIGGNQPQHF

abundance: .
v_gene: TRBV7-3
j_gene: TRBJ1-6
d_gene: TRBD1
CDR3nt: TGTGCCAGCAGCCTCCGGGACAGTAATTCACCCCTCCACTTT
CDR3aa: CASSLRDSNSPLHF

abundance: .
v_gene: TRBV14
j_gene: TRBJ1-2
d_gene: TRBD1
CDR3nt: TGTGCCAGCAGCCAAGACGGACAGGGGGCGCGAGGGGGCTACACCTTC
CDR3aa: CASSQDGQGARGGYTF

abundance: .
v_gene: TRBV6-5
j_gene: TRBJ1-5
d_gene: .
CDR3nt: TGTGCCAGCAGTTACGGGACTGGGCCCCAGCATTTT
CDR3aa: CASSYGTGPQHF

abundance: .
v_gene: TRBV11-2
j_gene: TRBJ2-1
d_gene: .
CDR3nt: TGTGCCAGCAGCTTAGTCGGGACTGCCCTTGGGGAGCAGTTCTTC
CDR3aa: CASSLVGTALGEQFF

abundance: .
v_gene: TRBV11-2
j_gene: TRBJ2-5
d_gene: .
CDR3nt: TGTGCCAGCAGCTTAGACAGCGAAGAGACCCAGTACTTC
CDR3aa: CASSLDSEETQYF

abundance: .
v_gene: TRBV6-6
j_gene: TRBJ1-2
d_gene: .
CDR3nt: TGTGCCAGCAGTTACTCGATCGGGGATAGCGGCTACACCTTC
CDR3aa: CASSYSIGDSGYTF

abundance: .
v_gene: TRBV5-5
j_gene: TRBJ2-3
d_gene: .
CDR3nt: TGTGCCAGCAGCCCCCTCACAGGGTTCACAGATACGCAGTATTTT
CDR3aa: CASSPLTGFTDTQYF

abundance: .
v_gene: TRBV19
j_gene: TRBJ2-6
d_gene: TRBD1
CDR3nt: TGTGCCAGTCGGGACAGCAGCTCTGGGGCCAACGTCCTGACTTTC
CDR3aa: CASRDSSSGANVLTF

abundance: .
v_gene: TRBV5-1
j_gene: TRBJ1-2
d_gene: .
CDR3nt: TGCGCCAGCAGCTTGGGGGAGACACCAATCGTCTATGGCTACACCTTC
CDR3aa: CASSLGETPIVYGYTF

abundance: .
v_gene: TRBV20-1
j_gene: TRBJ2-2
d_gene: .
CDR3nt: TGCAGTGCTAGTCGTGAGGGGGTAGGCGGGGAGCTGTTTTTT
CDR3aa: CSASREGVGGELFF

abundance: .
v_gene: TRBV5-1
j_gene: TRBJ1-4
d_gene: TRBD1
CDR3nt: TGCGCCAGCTCCCCACAGGGGGCTTTTAATGAAAAACTGTTTTTT
CDR3aa: CASSPQGAFNEKLFF

abundance: .
v_gene: TRBV19
j_gene: TRBJ1-1
d_gene: TRBD1
CDR3nt: TGTGCCAGTAGTATCGGGACAGGGGCTGAAGCTTTCTTT
CDR3aa: CASSIGTGAEAFF

abundance: .
v_gene: TRBV5-1
j_gene: TRBJ1-1
d_gene: .
CDR3nt: TGCGCCAGCAGAGCCCTCAATTTCGCTGAAGCTTTCTTT
CDR3aa: CASRALNFAEAFF

abundance: .
v_gene: TRBV11-2
j_gene: TRBJ2-7
d_gene: .
CDR3nt: TGTGCCAGCAGCCTAGGGGCCAGCAGCTCCTACGAGCAGTACTTC
CDR3aa: CASSLGASSSYEQYF

abundance: .
v_gene: TRBV20-1
j_gene: TRBJ1-4
d_gene: .
CDR3nt: TGCAGTGCTAGTTTTGCAGGGCTGGATGAAAAACTGTTTTTT
CDR3aa: CSASFAGLDEKLFF

abundance: .
v_gene: TRBV13
j_gene: TRBJ2-5
d_gene: TRBD2
CDR3nt: TGTGCCAGCAGCACCCTAGCGGGAGGGTGGGAGACCCAGTACTTC
CDR3aa: CASSTLAGGWETQYF

abundance: .
v_gene: TRBV30
j_gene: TRBJ1-2
d_gene: .
CDR3nt: TGTGCCTGGAGACGACAGAGGGGGAATGGCTACACCTTC
CDR3aa: CAWRRQRGNGYTF

abundance: .
v_gene: TRBV11-1
j_gene: TRBJ2-1
d_gene: .
CDR3nt: TGTGCCAGCAGGGGGGGAGACAATGAGCAGTTCTTC
CDR3aa: CASRGGDNEQFF

abundance: .
v_gene: TRBV10-1
j_gene: TRBJ2-1
d_gene: TRBD2
CDR3nt: TGCGCCAGCAGTGAGGGGACTAGGGGAAATGAGCAGTTCTTC
CDR3aa: CASSEGTRGNEQFF

abundance: .
v_gene: TRBV19
j_gene: TRBJ1-5
d_gene: .
CDR3nt: TGTGCCAGTAGGCAGACGGGCAAATCCGACAGGAATCAGCCCCAGCATTTT
CDR3aa: CASRQTGKSDRNQPQHF

abundance: .
v_gene: TRBV4-2
j_gene: TRBJ2-7
d_gene: .
CDR3nt: TGTGCCAGCAGCCAAGTAATGAGCGGGGACACCTACGAGCAGTACTTC
CDR3aa: CASSQVMSGDTYEQYF

abundance: .
v_gene: TRBV5-1
j_gene: TRBJ2-3
d_gene: .
CDR3nt: TGCGCCAGCAGCTTGGATCCGAGCGTTGGCACAGATACGCAGTATTTT
CDR3aa: CASSLDPSVGTDTQYF

abundance: .
v_gene: TRBV20-1
j_gene: TRBJ1-4
d_gene: .
CDR3nt: TGCAGTGCCCTCATTACCGGAAAACTGTTTTTT
CDR3aa: CSALITGKLFF

abundance: .
v_gene: TRBV5-1
j_gene: TRBJ2-1
d_gene: TRBD2
CDR3nt: TGCGCCAGCAGCCCCGGGACTAGCGGGGCGTACAATGAGCAGTTCTTC
CDR3aa: CASSPGTSGAYNEQFF

abundance: .
v_gene: TRBV30
j_gene: TRBJ1-3
d_gene: .
CDR3nt: TGTGCCTGGAGTCCAGGGTACTCTGGAAACACCATATATTTT
CDR3aa: CAWSPGYSGNTIYF

abundance: .
v_gene: TRBV7-8
j_gene: TRBJ2-2
d_gene: TRBD2
CDR3nt: TGTGCCAGCAGCAAACTAGCGGGAGTACGTTCCGGGGAGCTGTTTTTT
CDR3aa: CASSKLAGVRSGELFF

abundance: .
v_gene: TRBV18
j_gene: TRBJ2-7
d_gene: TRBD1
CDR3nt: TGTGCCAGCTCACGACAGGGGGAAAGGCGCGAGCAGTACTTC
CDR3aa: CASSRQGERREQYF

abundance: .
v_gene: TRBV9
j_gene: TRBJ1-5
d_gene: .
CDR3nt: TGTGCCAGCAGTGCTACAGGGAATCAGCCCCAGCATTTT
CDR3aa: CASSATGNQPQHF

abundance: .
v_gene: TRBV2
j_gene: TRBJ2-2
d_gene: .
CDR3nt: TGTGCCAGCAGTGAAGGCGGTTTGGAGGAGCTGTTTTTT
CDR3aa: CASSEGGLEELFF

abundance: .
v_gene: TRBV5-4
j_gene: TRBJ2-3
d_gene: TRBD2
CDR3nt: TGTGCCAGCAGCTCCGGGACTAGCGGACCCACAGATACGCAGTATTTT
CDR3aa: CASSSGTSGPTDTQYF

abundance: .
v_gene: TRBV19
j_gene: TRBJ1-1
d_gene: TRBD1
CDR3nt: TGTGCCAGTAGTCTCGGGACAGTCAACACTGAAGCTTTCTTT
CDR3aa: CASSLGTVNTEAFF

abundance: .
v_gene: TRBV30
j_gene: TRBJ1-2
d_gene: .
CDR3nt: TGTGCCTGGAGTGCCTCTAACGCTCACGGCTATGGCTACACCTTC
CDR3aa: CAWSASNAHGYGYTF

abundance: .
v_gene: TRBV11-3
j_gene: TRBJ2-7
d_gene: .
CDR3nt: TGTGCCAGCAGCTTAGAGGGCAGGGGGGCCCCTTACGAGCAGTACTTC
CDR3aa: CASSLEGRGAPYEQYF

abundance: .
v_gene: TRBV6-1
j_gene: TRBJ1-2
d_gene: .
CDR3nt: TGTGCCAGCAGTGATCGACAGGAAAGGGACTATGGCTACACCTTC
CDR3aa: CASSDRQERDYGYTF

abundance: .
v_gene: TRBV2
j_gene: TRBJ2-7
d_gene: TRBD2
CDR3nt: TGTGCCAGCAGTGAAGGACTAGCGGGAAACTACGAGCAGTACTTC
CDR3aa: CASSEGLAGNYEQYF

abundance: few
v_gene: TRBV30
j_gene: TRBJ1-1
d_gene: .
CDR3nt: TGTGCCTGGACCCCAGTTTTTTTCGAAGCTTTCTTT
CDR3aa: CAWTPVFFEAFF

abundance: .
v_gene: TRBV2
j_gene: TRBJ1-1
d_gene: TRBD1
CDR3nt: TGTGCCAGCTCGGGACAGCAGAACACTGAAGCTTTCTTT
CDR3aa: CASSGQQNTEAFF

abundance: .
v_gene: TRBV24-1
j_gene: TRBJ2-3
d_gene: TRBD2
CDR3nt: TGTGCCACCAGTGACCGGGGACTAGCGGGGATAGGGACAGATACGCAGTATTTT
CDR3aa: CATSDRGLAGIGTDTQYF

abundance: few
v_gene: TRBV4-1
j_gene: TRBJ2-5
d_gene: .
CDR3nt: TGCGCCAGCAGCCCCCTTTTAGTCCAGGGGCGGGAGACCCAGTACTTC
CDR3aa: CASSPLLVQGRETQYF

abundance: .
v_gene: TRBV10-3
j_gene: TRBJ1-1
d_gene: TRBD1
CDR3nt: TGTGCCATCAGGGGGGACAGGCTCACTGAAGCTTTCTTT
CDR3aa: CAIRGDRLTEAFF